This T cell receptor (beta chain) was profiled in a study of radiation and T cells in renal cell carcinoma. Overall study: Nephrectomy followed 15 Gy stereotactic body radiation by 4 weeks. Overall study results and limits: No pretreatment tumor biopsies were available for baseline clonotypes. From baseline, blood top tumor clonotypes peaked at 2 weeks post-radiation.

The protocol was immunoSEQ multiplex PCR, while the TCRdb copy is restricted to in-frame clones and leaves out a portion. This table holds more than 95,000 clones, around 80% found once. About this clone: Its antigen is still unknown.

Germline V gives CDR1 SGDLS, CDR2 YYNGEE. This CDR3 spans 13 amino acids. V lost 0 bases and J 9 bases, leaving 10 bases between the germline ends. Time point here: baseline pretreatment blood. Stated treatment: 15 Gy SBRT to primary tumor, nephrectomy 4 weeks later. Clear cell pathology was present in this patient's renal cell carcinoma. This TCR was recovered from an older woman with renal cell carcinoma. This chain connects TRBV9 to TRBJ2-1; no clear D gene. The sequenced sample was blood, obtained from a patient whose treatment included radiotherapy and nephrectomy. Here the CDR3 DNA reads TGTGCCAGCAGCGTAGAGGGATGGGTTGAGCAGTTCTTC. Protein sequence: CASSVEGWVEQFF.